These 10 T cell receptor beta chains share one sample of origin, sequenced in a study of cytomegalovirus exposure and HLA in healthy donors. It was with 60 Vbeta and 13 Jbeta primers that the PCR ran. Profiling relied on immunoSEQ multiplex PCR, and the TCRdb table lists in-frame clones only, not all of them. The sample holds 95,000 to 150,000 clones. The sample comprised PBMCs. These receptors all come from a middle-aged man in good health and CMV-seronegative.

The genes are TRBV7-2 and TRBJ1-1; weak D call: TRBD1 (5 bases). This CDR3 region has 15 residues. Per the germline V gene, CDR1 is SGHTA and CDR2 is FQGNSA. V was pared by 0 bases and J by 4 bases, with 12 bases between. The CDR3 DNA sequence: TGTGCCAGCAGCTTAGCAGCTGGGGCGAGCACTGAAGCTTTCTTT. As protein: CASSLAAGASTEAFF.

The rearrangement uses TRBV7-2 and TRBJ1-1; 7 nucleotides match TRBD1. V shed 7 bases, J shed 7 bases, and the junction held 12 bases outside the gene matches. The CDR3 is 14 residues long. CDR1 is SGHTA and CDR2 is FQGNSA in the germline V gene. The CDR3 sequence is CASTRYRGQSEAFF. CDR3 nucleotide sequence: TGTGCCAGCACCAGATACAGGGGCCAGAGTGAAGCTTTCTTT.

The chain couples TRBV11-3 to TRBJ1-3; 8 positions agree with TRBD1. Trimming took 5 bases from V and 0 from J; bases not matched to a gene: 6. Germline CDR1 reads SGHNT; CDR2 reads YENEEA. CDR3 length: 16 residues. The CDR3 region has the DNA TGTGCCAGCAGCCGGACAGGGTTCGACTCTGGAAACACCATATATTTT. This codes for CASSRTGFDSGNTIYF.

V gene TRBV18 combines with J gene TRBJ2-7; TRBD2 matches 8 bases. The CDR3 totals 14 residues. The germline gives CDR1 KGHSH, CDR2 LQKENI. The V segment lost 0 bases and the J segment 6 bases; nucleotides outside the gene matches: 4. CDR3 coding DNA: TGTGCCAGCTCACCACCCATGACTAGCGCCGAGCAGTACTTC. This encodes CASSPPMTSAEQYF.

This chain uses TRBV7-9 with TRBJ2-1; the D gene is possibly TRBD2 (6 bases). V was shortened by 2 bases and J by 7 bases, with 21 bases between the two germline ends. Germline CDR1 reads SEHNR; CDR2 reads FQNEAQ (reference sequence). The length of the CDR3 is 17 residues. Written as DNA, the CDR3 is TGTGCCAGCAGCTTAAGGCTAGCGTGGTCCACGCGGAATGAGCAGTTCTTC. Encoded protein: CASSLRLAWSTRNEQFF.

The chain is built from TRBV13 and TRBJ2-3; possibly TRBD2 for D (6 bases). Trimming took 4 bases from V and 0 from J, leaving 17 bases between them. The CDR3 contains 17 residues. The V gene's germline CDR1 is PRHDT and CDR2 FYEKMQ (reference sequence). The DNA of the CDR3 is TGTGCCAGCAGCTCGGGCCGCGGGGCCCTTAGCACAGATACGCAGTATTTT. Translating gives CASSSGRGALSTDTQYF.

The chain employs TRBV11-3 and TRBJ1-2; TRBD1 is a possible D gene (6 bases). Germline V lookup: CDR1 SGHNT, CDR2 YENEEA. This CDR3 comprises 14 residues. Trimming cost V 1 base and J 3 bases, with 9 bases left between them. DNA for the CDR3: TGTGCCAGCAGCTTAGGGGGGCCGGACTATGGCTACACCTTC. The encoded protein is CASSLGGPDYGYTF.

The V gene is TRBV5-8, the J gene TRBJ1-2; tentative D call: TRBD1 (5 bases). The CDR3 runs to 14 residues. Trimming shortened V by 0 bases and J by 3 bases, and 9 bases separated the two germline ends. Looked up from germline, CDR1 is SGHTS and CDR2 is YDEGEE. CDR3 protein: CASSLVRQYYGYTF. CDR3 in DNA: TGTGCCAGCAGCTTGGTTCGACAGTACTATGGCTACACCTTC.

This rearrangement joins TRBV7-9 to TRBJ1-1; 8 bases map to TRBD1. Germline assignment: CDR1 SEHNR and CDR2 FQNEAQ (reference sequence). V was pared by 3 bases and J by 3 bases, with 6 bases of the junction left unmatched. The length of the CDR3 is 15 residues. CDR3 loop: CASSFWTGRDTEAFF. CDR3 sequence (DNA): TGTGCCAGCAGCTTTTGGACAGGGAGAGACACTGAAGCTTTCTTT.

The chain links TRBV5-8 to TRBJ2-2, with D uncertain. CDR3 size: 14 residues. The V end was cut by 5 bases, the J end by 0 bases, with 8 bases between. Germline V gives CDR1 SGHTS, CDR2 YDEGEE. The CDR3 region has the DNA TGTGCCAGCAGGGGCAGTACGAACACCGGGGAGCTGTTTTTT. It yields the protein CASRGSTNTGELFF. Full variable domain (remainder filled in from reference TRBV5-8 and TRBJ2-2): EAGVTQSPTHLIKTRGQQATLRCSPISGHTSVYWYQQALGLGLQFLLWYDEGEERNRGNFPPRFSGRQFPNYSSELNVNALELEDSALYLCASRGSTNTGELFFGEGSRLTVL.